Shown below are 29 T cell receptor beta chains from a single sample sequenced in a study of cytomegalovirus exposure and HLA in healthy donors (dated by TCRdb to between 2016 and 2019). The library was made by the immunoSEQ multiplex PCR assay. A mixture of 60 forward primers for TCR Vbeta segments and 13 reverse primers for TCR Jbeta segments was used in the multiplex PCR. Drawn from immuneACCESS, this table holds only the in-frame rearrangements with V and J called that TCRdb kept. Clones are partly lost; checked studies trace under half to an unresolved V gene and leave the rest unexplained. The sample table lists some 140,000 clones, roughly 78% of them with a count of one. In total, the top ten clones hold 4% to 5.5% of the sample. Specimen: PBMCs. Receptors were obtained from a man aged 25-45 years in good health.

The genes are TRBV4-3 and TRBJ2-6, with a tentative D call TRBD2 (5 bases). The CDR3 has 17 residues. CDR1 and CDR2 from the germline V gene are LGHNA and YSLEER. Trimming stripped 2 bases from V and 1 base from J, with 12 bases between. The DNA for the CDR3 is TGCGCCAGCAGCCAATCGAGGGTTGAATCTGGGGCCAACGTCCTGACTTTC. It yields the protein CASSQSRVESGANVLTF.

The V gene is TRBV7-6, the J gene TRBJ2-7; 12 bases match TRBD2. Trimming removed 4 bases from V and 5 bases from J; junction bases left unmatched: 6. Germline CDR1 SGHVS, CDR2 FNYEAQ. This CDR3 contains 15 residues. CDR3: CASSSPTSGRDEQYF. The CDR3 DNA follows: TGTGCCAGCAGCTCACCGACTAGCGGGAGAGACGAGCAGTACTTC.

The chain has TRBV12-5 and TRBJ2-3; maybe TRBD1 (5 bases). This CDR3 has 14 residues. V lost 3 bases, J lost 5 bases, and 12 bases lay in between. CDR1 and CDR2 (germline): LGHNT, FRNRAP. The CDR3 coding sequence is TGTGCTAGTGGTTTAGGGGTACTTCTAGATACGCAGTATTTT. Residues: CASGLGVLLDTQYF.

This clone has a single count. One junction end does not reproduce the germline sequence, and a read error may be involved. Other DNA sequences within the sample encode an identical CDR3. V is TRBV6-1 and J is TRBJ2-3; TRBD2 might be the D (5 bases). Per the germline V gene, CDR1 is MNHNS and CDR2 is SASEGT. The CDR3 runs to 11 residues. This CDR3 is CGPRDRNTQYF. The CDR3 coding sequence is TGCGGACCACGGGATAGAAATACGCAGTATTTT.

The chain combines TRBV19 with TRBJ1-5; D is possibly TRBD1 (5 bases). Trimming left V 0 bases short and J 10 bases short, with 13 bases between. The CDR3 runs 14 residues. The germline V gene encodes CDR1 LNHDA and CDR2 SQIVND (reference sequence). The CDR3 sequence: CASSIEGRGGPQHF. CDR3 bases: TGTGCCAGTAGTATAGAAGGTCGGGGGGGACCCCAGCATTTT.

The rearrangement links TRBV19 to TRBJ1-1; 8 nucleotides line up with TRBD1. V dropped 8 bases and J dropped 2; count of bases not matched to a gene: 4. CDR3 length: 13 amino acids. Germline V gene sequence: CDR1 LNHDA, CDR2 SQIVND (reference sequence). The CDR3 coding sequence is TGTGCCAGTTGGGGACAGGCCAACACTGAAGCTTTCTTT. It encodes CASWGQANTEAFF.

The chain has TRBV15 and TRBJ2-1, with 13 bases aligning to TRBD2. Trimming took 4 bases from V and 10 from J; bases not matched to a gene: 4. The germline CDR1 and CDR2 sequences are LNHNV and YYDKDF (reference sequence). The CDR3 runs 14 residues. The CDR3 here is CATSIEGLAGEQFF. In DNA, the CDR3 is TGTGCCACCAGCATCGAGGGACTAGCGGGAGAGCAGTTCTTC.

The chain links TRBV19 to TRBJ1-2, with TRBD1 matching over 7 bases. Trimming cost V 3 bases and J 4 bases; bases outside gene matches: 5. The CDR3 spans 14 residues. Germline V gene sequence: CDR1 LNHDA, CDR2 SQIVND (reference sequence). The CDR3: CASSIQGQPYGYTF. Written as DNA, the CDR3 is TGTGCCAGTAGTATCCAGGGACAGCCCTATGGCTACACCTTC.

The rearrangement joins TRBV6-5 to TRBJ2-1, with 15 bases that match TRBD2. Germline assignment: CDR1 MNHEY and CDR2 SVGAGI. Trimming removed 4 bases from V and 9 bases from J; junction bases left unmatched: 7. The length of the CDR3 is 16 residues. DNA of the CDR3: TGTGCCAGCAGTTTCTCGGGACTAGCGGGGGGTGCTGAGCAGTTCTTC. It specifies CASSFSGLAGGAEQFF.

This clone was counted between two and nine times. V and J are TRBV7-2 and TRBJ2-7; tentatively, D is TRBD2 (5 bases). This CDR3 has 15 amino acids. Germline CDR1 SGHTA, CDR2 FQGNSA. V lost 2 bases and J 4 bases, leaving 15 bases between the germline ends. The CDR3 DNA reads as TGTGCCAGCAGCTTAAAAGGGTCCTCGGGGTACGAGCAGTACTTC. Its translation: CASSLKGSSGYEQYF.

The gene calls are TRBV20-1 and TRBJ1-1; D is ambiguous. Germline V gene lookup returns CDR1 DFQATT and CDR2 SNEGSKA (reference sequence). V was trimmed by 3 bases and J by 6 bases, leaving 8 bases between them. This CDR3 contains 11 residues. The CDR3 loop is CSASPGAEAFF. The CDR3 nucleotides read TGCAGTGCTAGTCCGGGAGCTGAAGCTTTCTTT.

The gene calls are TRBV11-2 and TRBJ1-5; TRBD1 is a possible D gene (5 bases). Germline CDR1 SGHAT, CDR2 FQNNGV. The CDR3 is 13 residues long. V was clipped by 1 base and J by 6 bases, with 7 bases between them. CDR3 coding DNA: TGTGCCAGCAGCTTAGTCGGGGGTCAGCCCCAGCATTTT. Amino acids: CASSLVGGQPQHF.

The gene calls are TRBV18 and TRBJ1-1; 9 nucleotides align to TRBD1. The CDR3 runs 14 residues. With V trimmed by 0 bases and J by 10 bases, 6 bases remained unmatched. Germline CDR1 KGHSH, CDR2 LQKENI. For the CDR3, the DNA is TGTGCCAGCTCACCACCGGGACAGGGTTTGAGAGCTTTCTTT. Translated: CASSPPGQGLRAFF.

The chain is built from TRBV6-5 and TRBJ1-2; a weak D match, TRBD1 (6 bases). The germline V and J ends were trimmed by 8 bases and 8 bases, with 18 bases remaining between them. The CDR3 spans 13 residues. The germline V gene encodes CDR1 MNHEY and CDR2 SVGAGI. CDR3 in DNA: TGTGCCAGCCGGTTCACAGGGAAACGCGGCTACACCTTC. It translates to CASRFTGKRGYTF.

The V call is TRBV7-2, the J call TRBJ1-5; D perhaps matches TRBD1 (5 bases). CDR1 SGHTA and CDR2 FQGNSA come from the germline V gene. The CDR3 length is 13 residues. V was clipped by 1 base and J by 7 bases, with 8 bases between them. In nucleotides, the CDR3 is TGTGCCAGCAGCTTAGGGGGGGGGCAGCCCCAGCATTTT. Protein: CASSLGGGQPQHF.

V and J are TRBV2 and TRBJ1-6, with TRBD1 matching 10 bases. The germline V gene has CDR1 SNHLY and CDR2 FYNNEI. The CDR3 length is 15 residues. The junction had 5 bases not matched to a gene; V was cut back by 6 bases and J by 6 bases. The CDR3 bases are TGTGCCAGCAGGGCGACAGGGGGCGGTAATTCACCCCTCCACTTT. This gives the protein CASRATGGGNSPLHF.

The rearrangement links TRBV7-2 to TRBJ2-2; TRBD1 might be the D (5 bases). V was pared by 3 bases and J by 1 base, with 15 bases between. Germline CDR1 and CDR2: SGHTA and FQGNSA. CDR3 length: 17 amino acids. The CDR3 protein is CASSFRATPKNTGELFF. The CDR3 DNA follows: TGTGCCAGCAGCTTCAGGGCGACACCGAAGAACACCGGGGAGCTGTTTTTT.

V and J are TRBV6-4 and TRBJ1-2; D remains unclear. The CDR3 has 12 amino acids. CDR1 is MRHNA, CDR2 SNTAGT, per germline. V was shortened by 7 bases and J by 1 base, with 7 bases between the two germline ends. The CDR3 loop reads CASTSRNYGYTF. The CDR3, as DNA: TGTGCCAGCACGAGTCGTAACTATGGCTACACCTTC.

The J gene is TRBJ1-1, the V gene TRBV6-5, with no clear D. CDR3 length: 14 residues. Trimming cost V 2 bases and J 0 bases, with 7 bases left between them. Germline V lookup: CDR1 MNHEY, CDR2 SVGAGI. CDR3 nucleotide sequence: TGTGCCAGCAGTTACGGCCGCTTGAACACTGAAGCTTTCTTT. Amino acid sequence: CASSYGRLNTEAFF.

V and J are TRBV7-2 and TRBJ2-2; 7 positions match TRBD1. After removal of 3 bases from V and 4 bases from J, the junction contained 8 bases not matched to a gene. Germline V gives CDR1 SGHTA, CDR2 FQGNSA. The CDR3 length is 16 residues. CDR3 residues: CASSFMAGGITGELFF. In nucleotides, the CDR3 is TGTGCCAGCAGCTTCATGGCAGGGGGAATCACCGGGGAGCTGTTTTTT. The full variable domain, its missing parts supplied by reference TRBV7-2 and TRBJ2-2, is GAGVSQSPSNKVTEKGKDVELRCDPISGHTALYWYRQSLGQGLEFLIYFQGNSAPDKSGLPSDRFSAERTGGSVSTLTIQRTQQEDSAVYLCASSFMAGGITGELFFGEGSRLTVL.

V gene TRBV10-3 combines with J gene TRBJ2-7, with a possible D match to TRBD2 (6 bases). Germline V gives CDR1 ENHRY, CDR2 SYGVKD. This CDR3 is built from 13 residues. The V end lost 7 bases, the J end lost 0 bases, and 10 bases lay between the germline ends. DNA of the CDR3: TGTGCCATCATGGGCGGGACCTCCTACGAGCAGTACTTC. Amino acids: CAIMGGTSYEQYF.

On this clone: Other DNA sequences within the sample encode an identical CDR3. The chain joins TRBV27 to TRBJ2-7, with TRBD2 as a possible D gene (6 bases). Germline V lookup: CDR1 MNHEY, CDR2 SMNVEV (reference sequence). CDR3 size: 14 residues. V gave up 2 bases and J gave up 3 bases, with 11 bases separating them. Here the CDR3 DNA reads TGTGCCAGCAGTTTACTGGACGGGGGCTACGAGCAGTACTTC. This codes for CASSLLDGGYEQYF.

The J gene is TRBJ1-1, the V gene TRBV7-9, with a possible D match to TRBD1 (5 bases). Germline V gene data show CDR1 as SEHNR and CDR2 as FQNEAQ (reference sequence). Deletions cut 2 bases from V and 1 base from J, with 11 bases between. This CDR3 comprises 15 residues. Here the CDR3 DNA reads TGTGCCAGCAGCTTATTAGGGGTCGGGAACACTGAAGCTTTCTTT. The encoded protein is CASSLLGVGNTEAFF.

This rearrangement joins TRBV4-2 to TRBJ1-1; D is perhaps TRBD1 (6 bases). Trimming took off 2 bases at V and 4 bases at J, with 14 bases between the two ends. This CDR3 has 15 amino acids. In germline, CDR1 is LGHNA, CDR2 YNFKEQ. CDR3 coding DNA: TGTGCCAGCAGCCAACCACAGGGTTTAGGCACTGAAGCTTTCTTT. This encodes CASSQPQGLGTEAFF.

The rearrangement joins TRBV5-1 to TRBJ1-5; D call uncertain. V dropped 3 bases and J dropped 4 bases, with 11 bases sitting between them. The V gene's germline CDR1 is SGHRS and CDR2 YFSETQ. CDR3 length: 14 residues. CDR3 bases: TGCGCCAGCAGCTCCGGCGGGATTAATCAGCCCCAGCATTTT. Encoded protein: CASSSGGINQPQHF. Together with reference TRBV5-1 and TRBJ1-5, the CDR3 gives the full variable domain: KAGVTQTPRYLIKTRGQQVTLSCSPISGHRSVSWYQQTPGQGLQFLFEYFSETQRNKGNFPGRFSGRQFSNSRSEMNVSTLELGDSALYLCASSSGGINQPQHFGDGTRLSIL.

The CDR3 protein is CASSVSGRSPETQYF. CDR3 coding DNA: TGTGCCAGCAGCGTAAGCGGGAGAAGCCCAGAGACCCAGTACTTC. The rearrangement uses TRBV9 and TRBJ2-5, with 8 bases fitting TRBD2. CDR1 is SGDLS and CDR2 is YYNGEE in the germline V gene. J lost 4 bases, V lost 1 base, and 6 bases had no gene match. CDR3 length equals 15 residues.

This clone has just a few counts. This chain connects TRBV7-2 to TRBJ2-7; the match to TRBD2 covers 10 bases. Germline trimming cut 7 bases from V and 0 bases from J; bases unmatched to any gene: 18. The V gene's germline CDR1 is SGHTA and CDR2 FQGNSA. This CDR3 spans 19 amino acids. The chain's CDR3 is CASNLAYPGTSDNSYEQYF. In DNA, the CDR3 is TGTGCCAGCAACTTGGCATATCCCGGGACTAGCGACAACTCCTACGAGCAGTACTTC.

Comment on this clone: At one end, the junction sequence differs from germline, possibly due to a read error. The rearrangement joins TRBV7-9 to TRBJ2-1, with D possibly being TRBD1 (7 bases). The length of the CDR3 is 14 residues. CDR1 is SEHNR and CDR2 is FQNEAQ in the germline V gene (reference sequence). The CDR3 bases are TGTTCCAGCAGCGGAGGGACAGTGTACAATGAGCAGTTCTTC. The encoded protein is CSSSGGTVYNEQFF.

The chain is built from TRBV11-2 and TRBJ2-3, with TRBD2 matching over 15 bases. The germline V gene has CDR1 SGHAT and CDR2 FQNNGV. With 1 base clipped from V and 2 bases from J, the junction kept 1 base outside the gene matches. The CDR3 covers 17 residues. CDR3 region: CASSLGTSGRVTDTQYF. For the CDR3, the DNA is TGTGCCAGCAGCTTAGGGACTAGCGGGAGGGTCACAGATACGCAGTATTTT.